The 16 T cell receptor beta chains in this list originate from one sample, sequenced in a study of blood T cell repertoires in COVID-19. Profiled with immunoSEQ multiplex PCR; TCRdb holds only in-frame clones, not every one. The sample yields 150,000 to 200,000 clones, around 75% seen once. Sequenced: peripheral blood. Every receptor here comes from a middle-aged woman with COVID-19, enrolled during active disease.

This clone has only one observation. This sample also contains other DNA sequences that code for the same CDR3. CDR3 region: CASSIGQSYGYTF. CDR3 bases: TGTGCCAGTAGTATTGGACAGAGCTATGGCTACACCTTC. The chain links TRBV19 to TRBJ1-2; tentatively, D is TRBD1 (6 bases). The germline gives CDR1 LNHDA, CDR2 SQIVND (reference sequence). There are 13 residues in the CDR3. The V and J ends lost 3 bases and 4 bases respectively, with 9 bases between them.

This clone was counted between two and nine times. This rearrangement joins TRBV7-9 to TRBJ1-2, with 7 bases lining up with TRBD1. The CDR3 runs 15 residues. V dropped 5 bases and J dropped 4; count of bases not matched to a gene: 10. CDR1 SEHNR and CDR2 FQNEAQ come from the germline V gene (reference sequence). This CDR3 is CASSHGTAARYGYTF. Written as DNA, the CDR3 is TGTGCCAGCAGCCACGGGACAGCGGCGCGCTATGGCTACACCTTC.

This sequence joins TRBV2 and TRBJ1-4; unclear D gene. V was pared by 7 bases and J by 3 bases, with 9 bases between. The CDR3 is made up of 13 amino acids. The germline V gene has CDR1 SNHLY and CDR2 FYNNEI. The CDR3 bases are TGTGCCAGCAAGCCGGGTCCTAATGAAAAACTGTTTTTT. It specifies CASKPGPNEKLFF. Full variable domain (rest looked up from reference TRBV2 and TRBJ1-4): EPEVTQTPSHQVTQMGQEVILRCVPISNHLYFYWYRQILGQKVEFLVSFYNNEISEKSEIFDDQFSVERPDGSNFTLKIRSTKLEDSAMYFCASKPGPNEKLFFGSGTQLSVL.

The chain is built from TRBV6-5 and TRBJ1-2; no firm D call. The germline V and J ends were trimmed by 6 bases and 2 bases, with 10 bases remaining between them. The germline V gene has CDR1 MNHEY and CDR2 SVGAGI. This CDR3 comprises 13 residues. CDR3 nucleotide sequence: TGTGCCAGCAGCCAAACTTGGAACTATGGCTACACCTTC. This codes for CASSQTWNYGYTF.

The CDR3, as DNA: TGTGCCAGCAGCCTCCGGGACAGATTTAACACCGGGGAGCTGTTTTTT. Translated: CASSLRDRFNTGELFF. This rearrangement joins TRBV7-3 to TRBJ2-2; 7 bases are shared with TRBD1. Germline values: CDR1 SGHTA, CDR2 FQGTGA. Germline trimming cut 5 bases from V and 2 bases from J; bases unmatched to any gene: 8. The CDR3 is 16 amino acids.

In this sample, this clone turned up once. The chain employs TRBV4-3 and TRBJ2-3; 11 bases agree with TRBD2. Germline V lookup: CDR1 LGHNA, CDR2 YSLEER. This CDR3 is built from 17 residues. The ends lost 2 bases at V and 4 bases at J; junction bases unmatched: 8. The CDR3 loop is CASSQTAPSGGPDTQYF. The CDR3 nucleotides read TGCGCCAGCAGCCAAACCGCTCCTAGCGGGGGGCCAGATACGCAGTATTTT.

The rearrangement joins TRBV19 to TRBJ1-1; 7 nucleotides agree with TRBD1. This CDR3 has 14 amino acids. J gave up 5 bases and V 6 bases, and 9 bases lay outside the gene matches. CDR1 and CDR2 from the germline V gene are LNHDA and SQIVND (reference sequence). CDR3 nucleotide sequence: TGTGCCAGTAGCCACCTAGGGGGCGGGACTGAAGCTTTCTTT. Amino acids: CASSHLGGGTEAFF.

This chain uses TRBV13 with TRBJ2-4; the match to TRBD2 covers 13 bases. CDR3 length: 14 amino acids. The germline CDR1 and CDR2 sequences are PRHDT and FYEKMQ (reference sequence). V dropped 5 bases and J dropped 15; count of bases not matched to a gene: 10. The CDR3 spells CASSPNGLAGASYF. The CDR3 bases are TGTGCCAGCAGCCCAAACGGACTAGCGGGGGCCTCGTACTTC.

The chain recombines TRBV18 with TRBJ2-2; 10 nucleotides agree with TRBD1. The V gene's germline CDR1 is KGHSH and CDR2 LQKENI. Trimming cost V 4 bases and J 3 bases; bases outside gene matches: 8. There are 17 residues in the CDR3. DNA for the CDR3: TGTGCCAGCTCACTCACGACAGGGGGCAGTGACACCGGGGAGCTGTTTTTT. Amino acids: CASSLTTGGSDTGELFF.

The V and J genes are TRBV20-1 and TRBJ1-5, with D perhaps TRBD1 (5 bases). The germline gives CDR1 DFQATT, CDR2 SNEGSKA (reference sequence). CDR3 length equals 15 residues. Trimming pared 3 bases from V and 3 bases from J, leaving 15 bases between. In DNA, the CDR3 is TGCAGTGCTAGTCCAGGGCAGGCGAACAATCAGCCCCAGCATTTT. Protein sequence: CSASPGQANNQPQHF.

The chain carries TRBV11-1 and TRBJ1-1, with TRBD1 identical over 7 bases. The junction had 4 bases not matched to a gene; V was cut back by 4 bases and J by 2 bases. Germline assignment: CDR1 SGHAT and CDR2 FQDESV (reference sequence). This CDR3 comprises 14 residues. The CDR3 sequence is CASSSQGVNTEAFF. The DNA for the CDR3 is TGTGCCAGCAGCTCGCAGGGGGTTAACACTGAAGCTTTCTTT. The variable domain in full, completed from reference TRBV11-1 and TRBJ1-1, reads EAEVAQSPRYKITEKSQAVAFWCDPISGHATLYWYRQILGQGPELLVQFQDESVVDDSQLPKDRFSAERLKGVDSTLKIQPAELGDSAMYLCASSSQGVNTEAFFGQGTRLTVV.

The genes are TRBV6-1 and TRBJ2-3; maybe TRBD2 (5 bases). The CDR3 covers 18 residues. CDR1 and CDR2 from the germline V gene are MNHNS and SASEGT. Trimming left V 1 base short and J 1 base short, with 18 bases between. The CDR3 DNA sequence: TGTGCCAGCAGTGAAGTTGGAGGCGGTTTGAGGGGCACAGATACGCAGTATTTT. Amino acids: CASSEVGGGLRGTDTQYF.

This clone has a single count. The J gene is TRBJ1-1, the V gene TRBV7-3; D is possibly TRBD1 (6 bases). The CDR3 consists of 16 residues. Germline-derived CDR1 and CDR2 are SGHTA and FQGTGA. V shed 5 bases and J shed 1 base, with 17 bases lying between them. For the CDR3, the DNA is TGTGCCAGCAGCCTCAAACAGGGTTCCGGGAACACTGAAGCTTTCTTT. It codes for CASSLKQGSGNTEAFF.

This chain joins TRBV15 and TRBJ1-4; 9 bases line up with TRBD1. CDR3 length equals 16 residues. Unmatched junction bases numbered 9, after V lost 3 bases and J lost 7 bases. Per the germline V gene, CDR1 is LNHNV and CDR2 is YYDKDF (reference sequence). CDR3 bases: TGTGCCACCAGCAGTGGACAGGGGAGGGTTGGTGAAAAACTGTTTTTT. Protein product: CATSSGQGRVGEKLFF. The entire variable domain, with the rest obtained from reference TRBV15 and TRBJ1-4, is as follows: DAMVIQNPRYQVTQFGKPVTLSCSQTLNHNVMYWYQQKSSQAPKLLFHYYDKDFNNEADTPDNFQSRRPNTSFCFLDIRSPGLGDTAMYLCATSSGQGRVGEKLFFGSGTQLSVL.

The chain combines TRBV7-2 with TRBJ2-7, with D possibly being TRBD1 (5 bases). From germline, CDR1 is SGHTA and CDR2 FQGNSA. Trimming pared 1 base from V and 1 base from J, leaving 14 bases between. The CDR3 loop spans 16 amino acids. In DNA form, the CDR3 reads TGTGCCAGCAGCTTAGGTACAGCCAGGGTGTCCTACGAGCAGTACTTC. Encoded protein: CASSLGTARVSYEQYF.

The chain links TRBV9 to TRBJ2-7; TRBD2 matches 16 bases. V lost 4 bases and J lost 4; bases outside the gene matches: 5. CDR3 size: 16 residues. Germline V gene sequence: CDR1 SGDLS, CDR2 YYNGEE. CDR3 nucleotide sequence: TGTGCCAGCAGCCCCGGGACTAGCGGGGGGGGGTACGAGCAGTACTTC. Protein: CASSPGTSGGGYEQYF.